The next 5 T cell receptor beta chains were all read from a single sample in a study of radiation and T cells in renal cell carcinoma. Sequenced by immunoSEQ multiplex PCR; TCRdb stores in-frame clones only, minus some. The sample carries about 95,000 clones, less than 90% recorded once. This sample's time point: baseline pretreatment blood. The treatment denotes: 15 Gy SBRT to primary tumor, nephrectomy 4 weeks later. Material: blood, obtained from a patient whose treatment included radiotherapy and nephrectomy. The receptors come from a man aged 50 to 59 with renal cell carcinoma.

The chain joins TRBV10-3 to TRBJ1-3; D is uncertain. The V and J ends lost 8 bases and 0 bases respectively, with 8 bases between them. The CDR3 is made up of 13 amino acids. Germline V gene sequence: CDR1 ENHRY, CDR2 SYGVKD. CDR3 protein: CAIRTDSGNTIYF. The DNA of the CDR3 is TGTGCCATCCGGACTGACTCTGGAAACACCATATATTTT.

The chain has TRBV19 and TRBJ2-2; perhaps TRBD1 as D (6 bases). The germline CDR1 and CDR2 sequences are LNHDA and SQIVND (reference sequence). The germline V and J ends were trimmed by 5 bases and 5 bases, with 12 bases remaining between them. This CDR3 contains 14 residues. The DNA of the CDR3 is TGTGCCAGTAGTGGGACACTATATACCGGGGAGCTGTTTTTT. It is translated as CASSGTLYTGELFF.

Only a few counts were recorded for this clone. At one end, the junction sequence differs from germline, possibly due to a read error. The chain employs TRBV7-7 and TRBJ1-1; D is unresolved. Germline assignment: CDR1 SSHAT and CDR2 FNYEAQ (reference sequence). The CDR3 spans 13 residues. The CDR3 protein is CASSLGTNTEAFF. Here the CDR3 DNA reads TGTGCTAGCAGCTTAGGAACAAACACTGAAGCTTTCTTT.

The chain is built from TRBV7-6 and TRBJ2-7; 10 bases agree with TRBD1. The germline gives CDR1 SGHVS, CDR2 FNYEAQ. V lost 1 base, J lost 2 bases, and 5 bases stayed unmatched. The CDR3 loop spans 16 amino acids. The CDR3 bases are TGTGCCAGCAGCTTAGGTCCCGGACAGGGGGCCTACGAGCAGTACTTC. Translation: CASSLGPGQGAYEQYF.

This chain uses TRBV12-5 with TRBJ2-2; unclear D gene. V was shortened by 0 bases and J by 2 bases, with 7 bases between the two germline ends. The CDR3 has 15 amino acids. Germline V CDR1 and CDR2: LGHNT, FRNRAP. The CDR3 loop reads CASGLVLGNTGELFF. The CDR3 nucleotides read TGTGCTAGTGGTTTGGTACTGGGAAACACCGGGGAGCTGTTTTTT.